The sequence of this TCR beta chain was determined in a study of shared clonotypes between healthy human individuals. Study-wide results and caveats: The expectation was that sequencing depth would affect clonotype sharing among donors.

As defined, naive CD8 cells were CD45RO-negative and positively selected for CCR7, with terminally differentiated effector memory CD45RA+ cells excluded. The germline V and J ends were trimmed by 0 bases and 4 bases, with 15 bases remaining between them. This CDR3 has 15 amino acids. Germline lookup yields CDR1 SQVTM and CDR2 ANQGSEA. Each subset's genomic DNA was shared equally among a number of immunoSEQ plates. Using immunoSEQ multiplex PCR, the repertoire was profiled, and TCRdb retains in-frame clones only, with some absent. Among hundreds of thousands of clones, roughly 96% were seen once, and the ten largest hold less than 0.12%. Turning to this clone: Its antigen remains unknown.

The TCR comes from a woman between 25 and 40 years old in good health. What was sequenced was naive CD8+ T cells sorted from blood. The rearrangement joins TRBV29-1 to TRBJ1-1; D remains ambiguous. In DNA, the CDR3 is TGCAGCGTTGAAGAGCTTAAAGGGCTGAGCACTGAAGCTTTCTTT. Translated: CSVEELKGLSTEAFF.